What follows are 11 T cell receptor beta chains derived from one specimen sequenced in a study of T cell clonotyping in hematopoietic cell transplantation. The data were produced by immunoSEQ multiplex PCR, yet TCRdb's version contains in-frame clones alone and is incomplete. Of nearly 70,000 clones detected, 90% to 95% appear once; the ten largest clones hold around 1.6%. Sequences were obtained from peripheral blood mononuclear cells. The source of these receptors is a man aged 50-59 years in good health. Some clones in this sample may be carry-over from other donors' samples.

The V call is TRBV15, the J call TRBJ2-2; 7 nucleotides match TRBD2. Per the germline V gene, CDR1 is LNHNV and CDR2 is YYDKDF (reference sequence). V lost 0 bases to trimming and J lost 6 bases; unmatched junction nucleotides: 7. The CDR3 has 16 residues. The DNA for the CDR3 is TGTGCCACCAGCAGAGATGGTGCAGGGAGGGCCGGGGAGCTGTTTTTT. It specifies CATSRDGAGRAGELFF.

The chain carries TRBV28 and TRBJ1-6, with D unclear. The germline V gene has CDR1 MDHEN and CDR2 SYDVKM. V gave up 7 bases and J gave up 0 bases, with 10 bases separating them. This CDR3 contains 15 residues. In DNA, the CDR3 is TGTGCCAGCACCATTGAGAGCTCCTATAATTCACCCCTCCACTTT. It codes for CASTIESSYNSPLHF.

V gene TRBV28 combines with J gene TRBJ1-2; maybe TRBD1 (6 bases). This CDR3 has 16 residues. Trimming removed 2 bases at V and 0 bases at J, with 13 bases between. Germline V gene sequence: CDR1 MDHEN, CDR2 SYDVKM. This CDR3 is CASSLGGAPANYGYTF. In DNA, the CDR3 is TGTGCCAGCAGTTTAGGGGGGGCCCCAGCTAACTATGGCTACACCTTC.

The chain employs TRBV6-5 and TRBJ2-7, with no clear D. This CDR3 has 15 residues. With 5 bases removed from V and 1 base from J, the gap between germline ends came to 15 bases. Germline lookup yields CDR1 MNHEY and CDR2 SVGAGI. The CDR3 DNA follows: TGTGCCAGCAGTACGGACCCGAGAAGGTCCTACGAGCAGTACTTC. Its translation is CASSTDPRRSYEQYF.

The chain couples TRBV7-2 to TRBJ2-7; TRBD2 might be the D (7 bases). Germline values: CDR1 SGHTA, CDR2 FQGNSA. V gave up 4 bases and J gave up 2 bases, with 15 bases separating them. There are 15 residues in the CDR3. The CDR3 loop reads CASSYTSGTTYEQYF. CDR3 in DNA: TGTGCCAGCAGCTATACGAGCGGGACAACCTACGAGCAGTACTTC.

The rearrangement uses TRBV5-1 and TRBJ1-2, with 9 bases fitting TRBD1. The length of the CDR3 is 18 residues. The junction had 14 bases not matched to a gene; V was cut back by 1 base and J by 4 bases. Germline values: CDR1 SGHRS, CDR2 YFSETQ. DNA of the CDR3: TGCGCCAGCAGCTTGAGTGGGACAGGGCTCGCGAAAACCTATGGCTACACCTTC. As protein: CASSLSGTGLAKTYGYTF.

This chain connects TRBV5-1 to TRBJ2-3; D is undetermined. The V gene lost 1 base and the J gene lost 2 bases, with 11 bases spanning the gap. The V gene's germline CDR1 is SGHRS and CDR2 YFSETQ. This CDR3 is 15 amino acids long. CDR3 nucleotide sequence: TGCGCCAGCAGCTTGAATAATATGATCACAGATACGCAGTATTTT. This gives the protein CASSLNNMITDTQYF.

J is TRBJ1-1 and V is TRBV28, with D unresolved. Germline CDR1 is MDHEN and CDR2 is SYDVKM. The CDR3 length is 12 residues. V was clipped by 6 bases and J by 7 bases, with 12 bases between them. For the CDR3, the DNA is TGTGCCAGCAGCCACATCGTGGTTGAAGCTTTCTTT. Its translation is CASSHIVVEAFF.

The V call is TRBV6-6, the J call TRBJ1-5; D unresolved. Between the trimmed V and J ends, which lost 0 bases and 5 bases, there was a span of 2 bases. The CDR3 spans 12 residues. Germline lookup yields CDR1 MNHNY and CDR2 SVGAGI (reference sequence). CDR3 residues: CASSYSDQPQHF. CDR3 sequence (DNA): TGTGCCAGCAGTTACTCGGATCAGCCCCAGCATTTT.

The rearrangement links TRBV19 to TRBJ2-7, with D unresolved. Germline-derived CDR1 and CDR2 are LNHDA and SQIVND (reference sequence). The V end lost 6 bases, the J end lost 3 bases, and 12 bases lay between the germline ends. This CDR3 is built from 13 residues. CDR3 DNA: TGTGCCAGTAGCGAAACACTCTTCTACGAGCAGTACTTC. This codes for CASSETLFYEQYF. Looking up the rest from reference TRBV19 and TRBJ2-7 gives the full variable domain: DGGITQSPKYLFRKEGQNVTLSCEQNLNHDAMYWYRQDPGQGLRLIYYSQIVNDFQKGDIAEGYSVSREKKESFPLTVTSAQKNPTAFYLCASSETLFYEQYFGPGTRLTVT.

V gene TRBV5-6 combines with J gene TRBJ2-2, with 7 bases aligning to TRBD2. The ends lost 1 base at V and 7 bases at J; junction bases unmatched: 10. Germline V gives CDR1 SGHDT, CDR2 YYEEEE. This CDR3 is 16 amino acids long. Here the CDR3 reads CASSLLLAGVGGELFF. Written as DNA, the CDR3 is TGTGCCAGCAGCTTGTTGTTGGCGGGGGTCGGCGGGGAGCTGTTTTTT.